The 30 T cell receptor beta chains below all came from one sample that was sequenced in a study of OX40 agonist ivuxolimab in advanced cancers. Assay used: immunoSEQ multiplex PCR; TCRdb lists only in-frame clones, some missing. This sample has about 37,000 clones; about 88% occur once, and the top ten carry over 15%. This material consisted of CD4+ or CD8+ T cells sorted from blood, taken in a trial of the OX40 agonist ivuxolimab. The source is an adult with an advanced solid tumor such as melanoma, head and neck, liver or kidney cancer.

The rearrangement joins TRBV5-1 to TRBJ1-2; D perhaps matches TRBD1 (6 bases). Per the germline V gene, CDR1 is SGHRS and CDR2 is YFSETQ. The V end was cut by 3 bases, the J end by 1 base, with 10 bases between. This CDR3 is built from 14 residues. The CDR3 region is CASSSGQSNYGYTF. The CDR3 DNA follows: TGCGCCAGCAGCTCCGGACAGAGTAACTATGGCTACACCTTC.

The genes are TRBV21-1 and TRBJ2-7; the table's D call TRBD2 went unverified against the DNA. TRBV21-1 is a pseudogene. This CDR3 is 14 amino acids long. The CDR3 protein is CASSNGGASYEQYF. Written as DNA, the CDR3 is TGTGCCAGCAGCAACGGCGGGGCCTCCTACGAGCAGTACTTC.

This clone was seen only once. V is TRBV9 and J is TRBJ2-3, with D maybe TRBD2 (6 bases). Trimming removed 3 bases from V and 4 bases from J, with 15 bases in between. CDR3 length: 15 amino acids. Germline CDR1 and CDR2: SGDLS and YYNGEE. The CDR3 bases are TGTGCCAGCAGCGGCAGGGCGGGGTTATCAGATACGCAGTATTTT. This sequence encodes CASSGRAGLSDTQYF. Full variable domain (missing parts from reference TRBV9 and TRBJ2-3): DSGVTQTPKHLITATGQRVTLRCSPRSGDLSVYWYQQSLDQGLQFLIQYYNGEERAKGNILERFSAQQFPDLHSELNLSSLELGDSALYFCASSGRAGLSDTQYFGPGTRLTVL.

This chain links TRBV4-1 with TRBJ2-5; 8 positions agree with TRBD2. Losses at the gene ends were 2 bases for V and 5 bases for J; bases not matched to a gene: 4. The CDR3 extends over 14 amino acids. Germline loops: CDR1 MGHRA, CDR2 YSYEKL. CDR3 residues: CASSQNGGAETQYF. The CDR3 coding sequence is TGCGCCAGCAGCCAAAACGGGGGGGCCGAGACCCAGTACTTC.

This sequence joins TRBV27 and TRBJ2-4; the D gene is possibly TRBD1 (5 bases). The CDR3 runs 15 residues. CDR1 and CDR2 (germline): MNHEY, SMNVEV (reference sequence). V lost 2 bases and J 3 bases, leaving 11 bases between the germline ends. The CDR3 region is CASSLGVQGKNIQYF. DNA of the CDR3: TGTGCCAGCAGTTTAGGCGTTCAGGGCAAAAACATTCAGTACTTC.

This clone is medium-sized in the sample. Here the CDR3 reads CASSETSGGADTQYF. As DNA, the CDR3 is TGTGCCAGCAGTGAGACTAGCGGGGGGGCAGATACGCAGTATTTT. The chain has TRBV6-4 and TRBJ2-3; 14 bases agree with TRBD2. V lost 3 bases and J lost 4; bases outside the gene matches: 0. CDR1 and CDR2 (germline): MRHNA, SNTAGT. The CDR3 runs 15 residues.

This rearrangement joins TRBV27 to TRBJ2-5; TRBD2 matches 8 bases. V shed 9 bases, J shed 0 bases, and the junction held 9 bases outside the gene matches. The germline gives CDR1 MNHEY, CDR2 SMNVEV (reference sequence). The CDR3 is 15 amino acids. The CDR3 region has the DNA TGTGCCAGTGGGGAGCGGGGGTTCCACCAAGAGACCCAGTACTTC. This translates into CASGERGFHQETQYF.

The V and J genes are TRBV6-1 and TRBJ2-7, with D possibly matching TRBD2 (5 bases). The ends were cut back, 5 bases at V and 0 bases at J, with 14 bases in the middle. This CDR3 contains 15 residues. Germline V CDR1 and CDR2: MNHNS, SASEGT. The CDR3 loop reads CASSNERGYSYEQYF. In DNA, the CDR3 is TGTGCCAGCAGTAACGAACGGGGATACTCCTACGAGCAGTACTTC.

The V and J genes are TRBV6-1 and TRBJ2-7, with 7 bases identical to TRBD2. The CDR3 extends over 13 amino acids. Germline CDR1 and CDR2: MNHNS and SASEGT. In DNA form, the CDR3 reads TGTGCTAGCGGGCGAAGTCCCAACTACGAGCAGTACTTC. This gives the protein CASGRSPNYEQYF.

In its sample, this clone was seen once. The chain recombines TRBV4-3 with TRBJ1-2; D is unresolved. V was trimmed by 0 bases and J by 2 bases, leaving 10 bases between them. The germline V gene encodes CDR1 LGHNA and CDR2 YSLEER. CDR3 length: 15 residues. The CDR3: CASSQEREINYGYTF. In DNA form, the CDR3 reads TGCGCCAGCAGCCAAGAAAGGGAGATAAACTATGGCTACACCTTC.

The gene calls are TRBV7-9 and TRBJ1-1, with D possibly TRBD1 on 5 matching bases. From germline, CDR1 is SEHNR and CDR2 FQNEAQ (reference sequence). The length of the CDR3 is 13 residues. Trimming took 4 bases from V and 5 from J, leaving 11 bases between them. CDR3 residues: CASSSPGLTEAFF. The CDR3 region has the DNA TGTGCCAGCAGCTCCCCAGGGTTGACTGAAGCTTTCTTT.

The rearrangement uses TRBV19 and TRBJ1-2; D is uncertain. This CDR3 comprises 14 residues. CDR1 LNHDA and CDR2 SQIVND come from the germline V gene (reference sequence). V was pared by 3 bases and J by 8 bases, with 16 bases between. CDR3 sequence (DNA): TGTGCCAGTAGTATCGTTGTGGGCGCGTCGGGCTACACCTTC. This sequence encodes CASSIVVGASGYTF.

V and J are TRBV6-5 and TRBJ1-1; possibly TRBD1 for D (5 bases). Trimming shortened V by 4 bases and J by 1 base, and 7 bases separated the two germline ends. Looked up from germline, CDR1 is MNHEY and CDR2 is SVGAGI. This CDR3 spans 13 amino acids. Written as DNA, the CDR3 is TGTGCCAGCAGTTGGGACGGGAACACTGAAGCTTTCTTT. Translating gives CASSWDGNTEAFF.

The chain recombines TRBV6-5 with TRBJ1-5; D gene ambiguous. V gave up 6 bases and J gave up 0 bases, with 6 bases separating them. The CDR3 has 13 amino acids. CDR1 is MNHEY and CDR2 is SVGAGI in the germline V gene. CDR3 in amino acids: CASSSGSNQPQHF. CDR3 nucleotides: TGTGCCAGCAGCTCAGGTAGCAATCAGCCCCAGCATTTT.

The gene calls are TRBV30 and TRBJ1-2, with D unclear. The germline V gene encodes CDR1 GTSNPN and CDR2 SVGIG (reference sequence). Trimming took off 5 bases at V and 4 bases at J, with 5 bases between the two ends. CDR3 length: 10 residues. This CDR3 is CAWEGYGYTF. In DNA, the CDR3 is TGTGCCTGGGAGGGCTATGGCTACACCTTC.

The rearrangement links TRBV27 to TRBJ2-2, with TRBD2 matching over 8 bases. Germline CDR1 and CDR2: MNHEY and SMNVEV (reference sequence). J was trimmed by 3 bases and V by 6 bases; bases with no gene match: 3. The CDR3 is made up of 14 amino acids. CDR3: CASRRGAYTGELFF. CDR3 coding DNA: TGTGCCAGCAGGCGGGGGGCATACACCGGGGAGCTGTTTTTT.

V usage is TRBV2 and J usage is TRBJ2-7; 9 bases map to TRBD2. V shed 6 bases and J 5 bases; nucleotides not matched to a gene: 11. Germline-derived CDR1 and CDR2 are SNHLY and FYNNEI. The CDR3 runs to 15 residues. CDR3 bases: TGTGCCAGCAGGCGCTCTAGCGGGGTTAGCAACGAGCAGTACTTC. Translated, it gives CASRRSSGVSNEQYF.

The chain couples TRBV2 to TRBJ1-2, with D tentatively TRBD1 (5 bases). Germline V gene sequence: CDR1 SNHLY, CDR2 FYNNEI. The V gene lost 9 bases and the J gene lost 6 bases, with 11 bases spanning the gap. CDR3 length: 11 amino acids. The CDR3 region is CARGEDHGYTF. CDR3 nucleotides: TGTGCCAGGGGGGAGGACCATGGCTACACCTTC.

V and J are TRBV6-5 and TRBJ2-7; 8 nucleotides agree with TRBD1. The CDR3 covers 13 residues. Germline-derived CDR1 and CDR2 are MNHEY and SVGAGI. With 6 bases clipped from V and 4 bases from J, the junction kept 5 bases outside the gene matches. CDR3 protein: CASRTGVGYEQYF. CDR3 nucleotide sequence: TGTGCCAGCAGGACAGGGGTGGGTTACGAGCAGTACTTC.

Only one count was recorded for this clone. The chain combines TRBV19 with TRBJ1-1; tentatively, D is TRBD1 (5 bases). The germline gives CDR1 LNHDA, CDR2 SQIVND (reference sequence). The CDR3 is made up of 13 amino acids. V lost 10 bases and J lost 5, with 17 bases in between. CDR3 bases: TGTGCCACCTCAGCCGAGGGGCTAACTGAAGCTTTCTTT. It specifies CATSAEGLTEAFF.

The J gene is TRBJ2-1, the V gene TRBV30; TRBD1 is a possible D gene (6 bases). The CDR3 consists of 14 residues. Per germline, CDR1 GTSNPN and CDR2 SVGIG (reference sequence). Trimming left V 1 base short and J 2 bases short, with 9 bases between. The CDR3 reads CAWSAGDPYNEQFF. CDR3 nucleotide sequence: TGTGCCTGGAGTGCAGGGGACCCCTACAATGAGCAGTTCTTC.

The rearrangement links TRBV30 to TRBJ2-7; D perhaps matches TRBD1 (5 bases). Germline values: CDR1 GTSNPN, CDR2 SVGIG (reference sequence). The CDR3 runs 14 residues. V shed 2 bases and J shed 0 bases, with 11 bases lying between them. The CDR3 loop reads CAWSSGQGSYEQYF. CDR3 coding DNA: TGTGCCTGGAGTTCAGGTCAGGGCTCCTACGAGCAGTACTTC.

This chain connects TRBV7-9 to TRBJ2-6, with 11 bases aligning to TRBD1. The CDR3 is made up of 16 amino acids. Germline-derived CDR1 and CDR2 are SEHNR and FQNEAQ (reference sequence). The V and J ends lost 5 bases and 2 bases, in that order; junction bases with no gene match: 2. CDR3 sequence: CASSADRGPGANVLTF. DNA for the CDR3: TGTGCCAGCAGCGCGGACAGGGGGCCTGGGGCCAACGTCCTGACTTTC.

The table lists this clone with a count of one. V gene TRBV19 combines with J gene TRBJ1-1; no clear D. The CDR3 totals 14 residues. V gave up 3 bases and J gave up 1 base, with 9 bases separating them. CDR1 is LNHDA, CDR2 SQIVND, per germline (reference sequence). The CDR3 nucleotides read TGTGCCAGTAGTATCCCGCTTACGAACACTGAAGCTTTCTTT. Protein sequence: CASSIPLTNTEAFF. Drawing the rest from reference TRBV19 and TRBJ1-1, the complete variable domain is DGGITQSPKYLFRKEGQNVTLSCEQNLNHDAMYWYRQDPGQGLRLIYYSQIVNDFQKGDIAEGYSVSREKKESFPLTVTSAQKNPTAFYLCASSIPLTNTEAFFGQGTRLTVV.

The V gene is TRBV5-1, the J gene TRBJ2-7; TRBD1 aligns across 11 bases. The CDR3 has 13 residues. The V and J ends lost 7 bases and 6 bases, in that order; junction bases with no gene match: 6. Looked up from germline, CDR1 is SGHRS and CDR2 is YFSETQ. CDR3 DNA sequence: TGCGCCAGCTGCGTTGGGACAGGGGGCGAGCAGTACTTC. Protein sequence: CASCVGTGGEQYF.

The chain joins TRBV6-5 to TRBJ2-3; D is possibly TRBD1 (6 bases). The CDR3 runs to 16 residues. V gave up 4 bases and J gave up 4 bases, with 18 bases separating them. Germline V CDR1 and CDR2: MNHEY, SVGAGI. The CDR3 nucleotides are TGTGCCAGCAGTTCACCTAACAGGGAAGAGGCAGATACGCAGTATTTT. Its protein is CASSSPNREEADTQYF.

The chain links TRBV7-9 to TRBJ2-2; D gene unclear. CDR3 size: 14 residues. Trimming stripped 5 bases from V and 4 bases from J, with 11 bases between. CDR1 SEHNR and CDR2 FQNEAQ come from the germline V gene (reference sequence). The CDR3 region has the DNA TGTGCCAGCAGCCCAGGTATTGGCACCGGGGAGCTGTTTTTT. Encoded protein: CASSPGIGTGELFF.

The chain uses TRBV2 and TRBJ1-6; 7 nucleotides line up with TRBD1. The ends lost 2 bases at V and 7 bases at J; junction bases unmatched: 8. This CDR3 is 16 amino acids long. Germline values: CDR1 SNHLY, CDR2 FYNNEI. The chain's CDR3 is CASSELTAGGNSPLHF. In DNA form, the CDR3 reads TGTGCCAGCAGTGAATTGACGGCAGGGGGAAATTCACCCCTCCACTTT.

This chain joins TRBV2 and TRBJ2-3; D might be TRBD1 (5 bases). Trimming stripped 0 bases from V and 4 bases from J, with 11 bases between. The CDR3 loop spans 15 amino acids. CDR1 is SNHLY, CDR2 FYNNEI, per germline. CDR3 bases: TGTGCCAGCAGTGAAGCGACCACAGGTCCAGATACGCAGTATTTT. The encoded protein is CASSEATTGPDTQYF.

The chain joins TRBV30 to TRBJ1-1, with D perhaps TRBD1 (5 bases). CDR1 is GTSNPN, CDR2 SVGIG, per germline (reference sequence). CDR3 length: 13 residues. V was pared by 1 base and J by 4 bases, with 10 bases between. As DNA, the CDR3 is TGTGCCTGGAGTGCGGGGGGGACCACTGAAGCTTTCTTT. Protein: CAWSAGGTTEAFF.